The 18 T cell receptor beta chains listed next were all sequenced from one sample in a study of blood T cell repertoires in COVID-19. Only in-frame clones appear in the TCRdb table, and some are missing; sequencing was by immunoSEQ multiplex PCR. The data hold 190,000 or so clones, with 85% to 90% observed a single time. Sample: peripheral blood. The receptors here all came from a man aged 40-50 years with active or convalescent COVID-19.

This CDR3 reads CASRYSGNTIYF. The CDR3, as DNA: TGTGCCAGCAGATACTCTGGAAACACCATATATTTT. The rearrangement joins TRBV12-3 or TRBV12-4 to TRBJ1-3; D not resolved. V was cut by 6 bases and J by 0 bases, with 3 bases left in between. The CDR3 is made up of 12 amino acids.

The chain couples TRBV6-4 to TRBJ1-1; a weak D match, TRBD1 (5 bases). Trimming removed 6 bases from V and 4 bases from J, with 15 bases in between. This CDR3 contains 14 residues. Germline CDR1 reads MRHNA; CDR2 reads SNTAGT. The CDR3 region has the DNA TGTGCCAGCAGAGTCAGGGTTGGGGTCACTGAAGCTTTCTTT. This translates into CASRVRVGVTEAFF.

This clone was seen only once. CDR3 protein: CASSLLRRIEAFF. As DNA, the CDR3 is TGTGCCAGCAGCTTATTACGGCGGATTGAAGCTTTCTTT. The chain combines TRBV11-2 with TRBJ1-1, with D hard to call. The CDR3 is 13 amino acids. V lost 2 bases and J lost 7, with 11 bases in between. Germline V gives CDR1 SGHAT, CDR2 FQNNGV.

The V call is TRBV18, the J call TRBJ2-1; the D gene is possibly TRBD1 (6 bases). Trimming left V 3 bases short and J 2 bases short, with 14 bases between. There are 16 residues in the CDR3. Germline CDR1 KGHSH, CDR2 LQKENI. CDR3 sequence reads: CASSPATGNPYNEQFF. As DNA, the CDR3 is TGTGCCAGCTCACCGGCTACAGGGAATCCCTACAATGAGCAGTTCTTC.

The V call is TRBV6-2 or TRBV6-3, the J call TRBJ2-7, with TRBD1 as a possible D gene (6 bases). V was cut by 2 bases and J by 3 bases, with 11 bases left in between. Germline V CDR1 and CDR2: MNHEY, SVGEGT. The CDR3 consists of 14 residues. Here the CDR3 DNA reads TGTGCCAGCAGTTACACAGGGTCCAACTACGAGCAGTACTTC. This codes for CASSYTGSNYEQYF.

This clone appeared a single time. The rearrangement joins TRBV7-2 to TRBJ1-2; possible D gene TRBD1, 6 bases. V lost 1 base and J 7 bases, leaving 19 bases between the germline ends. Germline lookup yields CDR1 SGHTA and CDR2 FQGNSA. CDR3 size: 16 residues. CDR3 protein: CASSLETGQGHSGYTF. DNA of the CDR3: TGTGCCAGCAGCTTAGAGACTGGGCAGGGGCACTCTGGCTACACCTTC.

This clone was detected only once. The chain links TRBV7-8 to TRBJ2-7; tentatively, D is TRBD1 (5 bases). The CDR3 contains 14 residues. Trimming left V 1 base short and J 1 base short, with 8 bases between. The germline V gene has CDR1 SGHVS and CDR2 FQNEAQ. CDR3 residues: CASSLVRQSYEQYF. Written as DNA, the CDR3 is TGTGCCAGCAGCTTAGTTCGACAGTCCTACGAGCAGTACTTC.

V is TRBV2 and J is TRBJ1-1; possibly TRBD1 for D (5 bases). Germline V gene sequence: CDR1 SNHLY, CDR2 FYNNEI. This CDR3 region has 12 residues. V lost 6 bases and J lost 6, with 11 bases in between. For the CDR3, the DNA is TGTGCCAGCAGCCTGGACATCCCTGAAGCTTTCTTT. As protein: CASSLDIPEAFF.

The chain has TRBV15 and TRBJ2-4; possibly TRBD1 for D (6 bases). The CDR3 spans 14 residues. Germline CDR1 LNHNV, CDR2 YYDKDF (reference sequence). Deletions cut 0 bases from V and 7 bases from J, with 10 bases between. The CDR3, as DNA: TGTGCCACCAGCAGAGACAGGGGCCCTAACATTCAGTACTTC. Translated, it gives CATSRDRGPNIQYF.

V usage is TRBV5-1 and J usage is TRBJ1-4; D not resolved. Between the trimmed V and J ends, which lost 0 bases and 8 bases, there was a span of 14 bases. The CDR3 totals 15 residues. CDR1 and CDR2 (germline): SGHRS, YFSETQ. Here the CDR3 DNA reads TGCGCCAGCAGCTTGGAGTTGAGGGAAGACGAAAAACTGTTTTTT. This translates into CASSLELREDEKLFF.

The CDR3 here is CATGGQGALETQYF. The CDR3 nucleotides read TGTGCCACTGGGGGACAGGGGGCTCTGGAGACCCAGTACTTC. This chain uses TRBV24-1 with TRBJ2-5, with TRBD1 identical over 12 bases. The CDR3 length is 14 residues. V gave up 10 bases and J gave up 5 bases; unmatched junction bases: 7. Per the germline V gene, CDR1 is KGHDR and CDR2 is SFDVKD.

The chain links TRBV3-1 (or the pseudogene TRBV3-2) to TRBJ2-3; weak D call: TRBD1 (5 bases). Trimming stripped 4 bases from V and 5 bases from J, with 13 bases between. Per the germline V gene, CDR1 is LGHDT and CDR2 is YNNKEL (reference sequence). This CDR3 region has 14 residues. CDR3 sequence: CASSLQGSKDTQYF. CDR3 nucleotide sequence: TGTGCCAGCAGCCTCCAGGGTTCCAAAGATACGCAGTATTTT.

The chain combines TRBV28 with TRBJ2-3, with 9 bases that match TRBD1. The CDR3 is made up of 15 amino acids. Trimming removed 6 bases from V and 1 base from J; junction bases left unmatched: 5. Germline V gives CDR1 MDHEN, CDR2 SYDVKM. The CDR3 here is CASRPDRGGTDTQYF. The DNA for the CDR3 is TGTGCCAGCAGACCCGACAGGGGGGGCACAGATACGCAGTATTTT.

The CDR3 reads CASNFPSETGGDSPLHF. CDR3 bases: TGTGCCAGCAACTTCCCCTCAGAAACAGGGGGCGATTCACCCCTCCACTTT. The chain links TRBV7-9 to TRBJ1-6; 9 nucleotides agree with TRBD1. Germline CDR1 and CDR2: SEHNR and FQNEAQ (reference sequence). The V and J ends lost 7 bases and 8 bases, in that order; junction bases with no gene match: 15. The CDR3 is made up of 17 amino acids. Full variable domain (rest looked up from reference TRBV7-9 and TRBJ1-6): DTGVSQNPRHKITKRGQNVTFRCDPISEHNRLYWYRQTLGQGPEFLTYFQNEAQLEKSRLLSDRFSAERPKGSFSTLEIQRTEQGDSAMYLCASNFPSETGGDSPLHFGNGTRLTVT.

The genes are TRBV7-9 and TRBJ1-1; no definite D call. Germline V gene lookup returns CDR1 SEHNR and CDR2 FQNEAQ (reference sequence). The CDR3 consists of 13 residues. V dropped 3 bases and J dropped 2 bases, with 7 bases sitting between them. CDR3 sequence reads: CASSFQSNTEAFF. Written as DNA, the CDR3 is TGTGCCAGCAGCTTCCAATCAAACACTGAAGCTTTCTTT.

The chain carries TRBV11-2 and TRBJ2-3; D is undetermined. The V end was cut by 1 base, the J end by 1 base, with 18 bases between. This CDR3 is built from 18 residues. Germline assignment: CDR1 SGHAT and CDR2 FQNNGV. DNA of the CDR3: TGTGCCAGCAGCTTAGGTGGTACAGCTCACTGGGGCACAGATACGCAGTATTTT. Translation gives CASSLGGTAHWGTDTQYF. The full variable domain, with the rest looked up from reference TRBV11-2 and TRBJ2-3, is EAGVAQSPRYKIIEKRQSVAFWCNPISGHATLYWYQQILGQGPKLLIQFQNNGVVDDSQLPKDRFSAERLKGVDSTLKIQPAKLEDSAVYLCASSLGGTAHWGTDTQYFGPGTRLTVL.

The J gene is TRBJ2-5, the V gene TRBV10-3; D is uncertain. Trimming pared 3 bases from V and 5 bases from J, leaving 13 bases between. The length of the CDR3 is 14 residues. CDR1 is ENHRY, CDR2 SYGVKD, per germline. Here the CDR3 reads CAISDLTVMETQYF. The DNA for the CDR3 is TGTGCCATCAGTGACTTAACAGTTATGGAGACCCAGTACTTC.

V gene TRBV2 combines with J gene TRBJ1-6; TRBD1 matches at 7 bases. CDR1 SNHLY and CDR2 FYNNEI come from the germline V gene. This CDR3 contains 15 residues. The ends lost 3 bases at V and 7 bases at J; junction bases unmatched: 6. The CDR3 DNA follows: TGTGCCAGCAGTGAGGTTGGGACAGAGAATTCACCCCTCCACTTT. Residues: CASSEVGTENSPLHF.